This T cell receptor (beta chain) was sequenced in a study of blood T cells in healthy people across ages. Overall study results and limits: Higher naive T cell percentage went strongly together with higher TCR beta diversity.

With a J-beta primer mix and a sample-barcoded 5' primer, a second PCR ran roughly 6 to 11 cycles. TCRdb called the 5' RACE reads again in MiXCR, with one record for every CDR3 protein. The table has roughly 1,500,000 distinct CDR3 sequences, 34% seen once. The CDR3 loop spans 12 amino acids. Trimming removed 2 bases from V and 12 bases from J, with 12 bases in between. CDR1 and CDR2 from the germline V gene are SGDLS and YYNGEE. This clonotype showed up just a few times. Its antigen remains unidentified. The sequence derives from a woman in her thirties in good health. The rearrangement joins TRBV9 to TRBJ2-1; TRBD1 might be the D (6 bases). The sequenced sample consisted of blood. The CDR3 DNA reads as TGTGCCAGCAGCGTTGTCGAGGGGGTGCAGTTCTTC. Translated, it gives CASSVVEGVQFF.